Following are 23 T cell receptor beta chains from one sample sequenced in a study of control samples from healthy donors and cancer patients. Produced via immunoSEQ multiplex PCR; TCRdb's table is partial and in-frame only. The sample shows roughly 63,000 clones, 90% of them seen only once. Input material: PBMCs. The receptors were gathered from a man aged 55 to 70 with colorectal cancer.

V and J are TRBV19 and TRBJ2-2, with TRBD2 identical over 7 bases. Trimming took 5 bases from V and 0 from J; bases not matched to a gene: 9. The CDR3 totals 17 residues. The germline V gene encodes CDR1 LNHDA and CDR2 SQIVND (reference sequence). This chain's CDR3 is CASSDPGGSSNTGELFF. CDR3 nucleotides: TGTGCCAGTAGTGATCCCGGGGGGTCATCGAACACCGGGGAGCTGTTTTTT.

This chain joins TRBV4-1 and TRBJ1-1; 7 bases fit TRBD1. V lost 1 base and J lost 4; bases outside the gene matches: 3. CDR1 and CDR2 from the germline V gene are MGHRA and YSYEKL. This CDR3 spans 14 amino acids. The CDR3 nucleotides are TGCGCCAGCAGCCAAGGCAGGGGGTCCACTGAAGCTTTCTTT. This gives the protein CASSQGRGSTEAFF.

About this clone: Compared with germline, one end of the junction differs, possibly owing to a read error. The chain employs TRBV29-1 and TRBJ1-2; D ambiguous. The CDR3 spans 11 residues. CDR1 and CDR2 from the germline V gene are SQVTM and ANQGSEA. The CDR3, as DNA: TGCAGCGTTGGAGACGGTAATGGGTACACCTTC. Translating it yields CSVGDGNGYTF.

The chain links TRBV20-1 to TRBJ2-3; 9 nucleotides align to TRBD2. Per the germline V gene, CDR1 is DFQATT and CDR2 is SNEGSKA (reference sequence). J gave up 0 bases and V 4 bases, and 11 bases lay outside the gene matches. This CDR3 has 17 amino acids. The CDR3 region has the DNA TGCAGTGCTACTGACCCAAGACTAGCGGTTAGCACAGATACGCAGTATTTT. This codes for CSATDPRLAVSTDTQYF.

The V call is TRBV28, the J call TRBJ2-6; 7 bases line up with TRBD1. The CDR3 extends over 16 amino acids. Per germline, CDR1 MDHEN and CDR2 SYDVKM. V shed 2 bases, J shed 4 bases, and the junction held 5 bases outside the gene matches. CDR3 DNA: TGTGCCAGCAGTTTACGAGGGGGCGCGGGGGCCAACGTCCTGACTTTC. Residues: CASSLRGGAGANVLTF.

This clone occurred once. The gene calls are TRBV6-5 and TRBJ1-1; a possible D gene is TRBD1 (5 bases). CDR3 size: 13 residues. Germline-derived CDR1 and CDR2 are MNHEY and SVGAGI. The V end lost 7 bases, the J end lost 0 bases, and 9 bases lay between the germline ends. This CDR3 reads CASTRQMNTEAFF. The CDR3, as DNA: TGTGCCAGCACCCGACAGATGAACACTGAAGCTTTCTTT.

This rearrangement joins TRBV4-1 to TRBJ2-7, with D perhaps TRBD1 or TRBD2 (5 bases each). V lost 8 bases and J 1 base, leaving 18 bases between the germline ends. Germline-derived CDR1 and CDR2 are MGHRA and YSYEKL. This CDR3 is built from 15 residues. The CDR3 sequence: CASGPYWGGSYEQYF. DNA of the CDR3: TGCGCCAGCGGGCCTTATTGGGGCGGGTCCTACGAGCAGTACTTC.

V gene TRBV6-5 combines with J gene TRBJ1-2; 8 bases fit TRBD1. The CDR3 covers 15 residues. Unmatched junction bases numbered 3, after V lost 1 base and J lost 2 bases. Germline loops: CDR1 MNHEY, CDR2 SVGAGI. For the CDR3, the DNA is TGTGCCAGCAGTTACTTCGGACAGGGCAACTATGGCTACACCTTC. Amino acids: CASSYFGQGNYGYTF.

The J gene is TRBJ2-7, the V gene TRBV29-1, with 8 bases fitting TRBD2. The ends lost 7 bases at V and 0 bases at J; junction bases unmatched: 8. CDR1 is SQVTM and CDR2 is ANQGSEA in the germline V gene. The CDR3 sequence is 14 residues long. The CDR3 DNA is TGCAGCGCGAGCGGGGGAACGAGCTCCTACGAGCAGTACTTC. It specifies CSASGGTSSYEQYF.

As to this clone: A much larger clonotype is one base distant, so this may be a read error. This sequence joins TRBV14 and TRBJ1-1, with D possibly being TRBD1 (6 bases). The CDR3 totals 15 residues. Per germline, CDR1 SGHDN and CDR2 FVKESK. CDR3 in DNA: TGTGCCAGCAGCCAATCGACAGGCTGGAACACTGAAGCTCTCTTT. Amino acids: CASSQSTGWNTEALF.

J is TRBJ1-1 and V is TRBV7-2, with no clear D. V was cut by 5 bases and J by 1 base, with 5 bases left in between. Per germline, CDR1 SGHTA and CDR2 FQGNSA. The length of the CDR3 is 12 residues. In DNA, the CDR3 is TGTGCCAGCAGCCCCCAGAACACTGAAGCTTTCTTT. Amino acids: CASSPQNTEAFF.

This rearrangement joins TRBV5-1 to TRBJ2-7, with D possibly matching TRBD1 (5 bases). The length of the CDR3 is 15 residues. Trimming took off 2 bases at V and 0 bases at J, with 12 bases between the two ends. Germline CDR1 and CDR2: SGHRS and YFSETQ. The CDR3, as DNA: TGCGCCAGCAGCTTTTTTCAGGGCCTCTCCTACGAGCAGTACTTC. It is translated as CASSFFQGLSYEQYF.

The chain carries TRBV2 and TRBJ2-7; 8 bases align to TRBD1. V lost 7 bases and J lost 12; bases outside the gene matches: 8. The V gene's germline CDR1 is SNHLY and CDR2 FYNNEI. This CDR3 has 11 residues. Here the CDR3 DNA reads TGTGCCAGCACCACTCGGACAGGGCTGTACTTC. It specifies CASTTRTGLYF.

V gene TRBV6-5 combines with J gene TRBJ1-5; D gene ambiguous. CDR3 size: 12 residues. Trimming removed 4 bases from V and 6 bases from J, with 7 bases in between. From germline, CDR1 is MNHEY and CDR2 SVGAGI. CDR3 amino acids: CASSSGAQPQHF. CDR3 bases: TGTGCCAGCAGTTCCGGTGCTCAGCCCCAGCATTTT.

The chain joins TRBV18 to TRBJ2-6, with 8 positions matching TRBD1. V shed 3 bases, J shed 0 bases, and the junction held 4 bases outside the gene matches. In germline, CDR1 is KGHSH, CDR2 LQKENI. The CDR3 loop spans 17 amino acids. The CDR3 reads CASSPTGAGSGANVLTF. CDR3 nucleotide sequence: TGTGCCAGCTCACCGACAGGGGCCGGCTCTGGGGCCAACGTCCTGACTTTC. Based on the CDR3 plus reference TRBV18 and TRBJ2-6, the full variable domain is NAGVMQNPRHLVRRRGQEARLRCSPMKGHSHVYWYRQLPEEGLKFMVYLQKENIIDESGMPKERFSAEFPKEGPSILRIQQVVRGDSAAYFCASSPTGAGSGANVLTFGAGSRLTVL.

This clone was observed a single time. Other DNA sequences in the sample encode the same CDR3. CDR3 coding DNA: TGTGCCAGCTCACCACGGCAAGATAATCAGCCCCAGCATTTT. Its protein product is CASSPRQDNQPQHF. The chain has TRBV18 and TRBJ1-5; D unclear. Deletions cut 1 base from V and 4 bases from J, with 8 bases between. CDR1 and CDR2 from the germline V gene are KGHSH and LQKENI. The CDR3 is 14 amino acids.

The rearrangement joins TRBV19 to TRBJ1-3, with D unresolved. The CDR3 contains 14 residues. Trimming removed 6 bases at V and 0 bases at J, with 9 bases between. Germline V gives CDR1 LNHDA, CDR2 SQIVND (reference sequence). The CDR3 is CASSRGNSGNTIYF. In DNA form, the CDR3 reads TGTGCCAGTAGCCGAGGGAACTCTGGAAACACCATATATTTT.

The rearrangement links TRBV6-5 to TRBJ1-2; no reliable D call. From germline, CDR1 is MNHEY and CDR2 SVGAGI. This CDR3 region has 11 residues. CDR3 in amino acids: CVTTRGYGYTF. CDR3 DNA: TGTGTCACAACTAGAGGGTATGGCTACACCTTC.

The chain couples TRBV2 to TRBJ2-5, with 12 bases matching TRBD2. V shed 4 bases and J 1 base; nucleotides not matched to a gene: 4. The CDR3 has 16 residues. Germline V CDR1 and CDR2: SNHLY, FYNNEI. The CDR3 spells CASSGLAGGSQETQYF. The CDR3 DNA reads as TGTGCCAGCAGTGGGCTAGCGGGGGGGAGCCAAGAGACCCAGTACTTC.

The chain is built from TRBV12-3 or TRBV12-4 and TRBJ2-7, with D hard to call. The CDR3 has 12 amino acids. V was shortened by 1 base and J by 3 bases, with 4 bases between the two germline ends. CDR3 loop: CASSLDSYEQYF. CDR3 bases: TGTGCCAGCAGTTTAGACAGCTACGAGCAGTACTTC.

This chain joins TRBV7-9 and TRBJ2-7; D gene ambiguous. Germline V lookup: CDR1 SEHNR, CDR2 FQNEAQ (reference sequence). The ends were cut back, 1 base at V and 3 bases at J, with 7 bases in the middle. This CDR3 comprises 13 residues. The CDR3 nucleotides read TGTGCCAGCAGCTTAGGGACCTTCTACGAGCAGTACTTC. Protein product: CASSLGTFYEQYF.

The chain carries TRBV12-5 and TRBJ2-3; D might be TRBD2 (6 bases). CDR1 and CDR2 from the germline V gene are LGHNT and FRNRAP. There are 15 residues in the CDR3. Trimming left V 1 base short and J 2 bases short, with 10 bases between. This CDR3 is CASGLGDFPTDTQYF. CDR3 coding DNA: TGTGCTAGTGGTTTGGGGGACTTTCCCACAGATACGCAGTATTTT.

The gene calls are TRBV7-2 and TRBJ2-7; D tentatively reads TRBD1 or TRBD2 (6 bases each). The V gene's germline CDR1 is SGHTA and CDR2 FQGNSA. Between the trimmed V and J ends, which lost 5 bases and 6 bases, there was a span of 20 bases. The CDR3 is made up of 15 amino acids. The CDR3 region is CASSPRGGRDCEQYF. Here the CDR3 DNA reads TGTGCCAGCAGCCCAAGAGGGGGGAGAGACTGCGAGCAGTACTTC. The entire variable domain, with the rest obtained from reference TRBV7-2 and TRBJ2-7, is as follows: GAGVSQSPSNKVTEKGKDVELRCDPISGHTALYWYRQSLGQGLEFLIYFQGNSAPDKSGLPSDRFSAERTGGSVSTLTIQRTQQEDSAVYLCASSPRGGRDCEQYFGPGTRLTVT.